Included here is one TCR beta chain sequence, with context. Its antigen is as yet unknown. These data are taken from a study of CD8 T cells in acute hepatitis C reinfection. Overall study findings and caveats: NS3-1073 specific cells were too rare to sort at chronic follow-up.

J was trimmed by 2 bases and V by 8 bases; bases with no gene match: 8. CDR3 size: 15 residues. CDR1 MNHEY and CDR2 SMNVEV come from the germline V gene (reference sequence). The protocol was immunoSEQ multiplex PCR, while the TCRdb copy is restricted to in-frame clones and leaves out a portion. The data show approximately 40,000 clones, with roughly 88% seen just once and about 10% held by the top ten. This sample's time point: naive CD8 control sorted from an acute-time-point sample. A positive HCV RNA or antibody test following a negative test within 24 weeks defined acute primary infection. Dead cells were excluded, and live cells stained for CD3, CD8 and CD45RO.

Sequences were obtained from naive CD8+ T cells from PBMCs. The source is a woman aged 18-30 years who spontaneously cleared hepatitis C infection. The gene calls are TRBV27 and TRBJ2-2, with 7 bases that match TRBD1. CDR3 amino acids: CASSPWTGNTGELFF. In nucleotides, the CDR3 is TGTGCCAGCTCCCCTTGGACAGGCAACACCGGGGAGCTGTTTTTT.